The sequence of this T cell receptor beta chain was determined in a study of T cells in Graves' hyperthyroidism and ophthalmopathy. The overall study: The authors collected peripheral blood at initial diagnosis, before any treatment.

This CDR3 comprises 14 residues. V lost 3 bases, J lost 0 bases, and 9 bases lay in between. Germline CDR1 is SGDLS and CDR2 is YYNGEE. Amplification of TCR beta CDR3 regions used RNA as the template. In the first-round RT-PCR of the TCR CDR3, the HTBI primer set was used. From the multiplex PCR reads, TCRdb called clonotypes with MiXCR, one entry per CDR3 protein. This sample has hundreds of thousands of distinct CDR3 sequences, with around 15% found just once. This clonotype was counted many times. This clonotype was obtained from a woman under 30 with Graves' ophthalmopathy. The chain couples TRBV9 to TRBJ1-2; D perhaps matches TRBD1 (5 bases). Sequenced: blood. The CDR3 sequence: CASSGDGTNYGYTF. CDR3 DNA: TGTGCCAGCAGCGGGGACGGAACTAACTATGGCTACACCTTC.